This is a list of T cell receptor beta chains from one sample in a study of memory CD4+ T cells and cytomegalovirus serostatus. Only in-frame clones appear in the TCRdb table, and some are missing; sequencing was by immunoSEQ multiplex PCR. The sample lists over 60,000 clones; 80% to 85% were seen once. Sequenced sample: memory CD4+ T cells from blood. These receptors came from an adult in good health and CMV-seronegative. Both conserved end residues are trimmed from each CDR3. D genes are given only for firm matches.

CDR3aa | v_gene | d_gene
ASSPISRVRDRDYEQY | TRBV11-3 | TRBD1
ASSSGRGPDTQY | TRBV5-4 | .
ASSRGGPYEQY | TRBV28 | .
ASSVAAGSNEKLF | TRBV9 | .
ASRRAGTGDQPQH | TRBV6-5 | TRBD1
ASSLPQGALH | TRBV7-9 | TRBD1
ASSPTGAIYEQY | TRBV5-1 | TRBD1
ASTQGGTYEQY | TRBV28 | .
ASRTGQDQTGYT | TRBV5-1 | .
ASSFTGAFNQPQH | TRBV27 | TRBD1
ASSLPPSRTVGETQY | TRBV5-1 | .
ASSLAGTGNQPQH | TRBV5-1 | .
ASSPNIKNTEAF | TRBV18 | .
ASSETYAKNIQY | TRBV2 | .
ASFSPRGEQY | TRBV10-2 | .
ASSISDRDTQY | TRBV19 | .
ASSEGLDSNQPQH | TRBV5-4 | .
ASSYGRSLNTGELF | TRBV6-5 | .
ASTTSPTSTDTQY | TRBV6-1 | .
ASLPDRANSPLH | TRBV2 | TRBD1
ASSLARWGGTNTGELF | TRBV5-6 | TRBD2
ASSQEGAGLGEKLF | TRBV4-1 | .
ASSVSTRPDTQY | TRBV9 | .
ASSVVAGAAYEQY | TRBV9 | TRBD2
AWSVRGRQDKETQY | TRBV30 | .
ASRTGAAKNIQY | TRBV6-5 | .
ASSLGPQETQY | TRBV5-1 | .
ASSYSQGARTEAF | TRBV6-5 | TRBD1
ASLARAGAYNEQF | TRBV7-2 | .
ASGEQGFGNQPQH | TRBV15 | .
ASSRPGYGTSGSPYEQY | TRBV5-1 | TRBD2
ASSLGDSAYEQY | TRBV5-1 | TRBD1
ASSPRRGAGDNEQF | TRBV7-3 | TRBD2
ASSSGVSAAGNTIY | TRBV5-1 | .
ASRPTTARSYNSPLH | TRBV2 | .
ASSLGVATPEQY | TRBV7-2 | .
ASSPPLAVAKNIQY | TRBV4-1 | TRBD2
ASSSPGTGAYNEQF | TRBV28 | TRBD1
ASSKGQAQY | TRBV9 | .
ASSIDPSSYEQY | TRBV7-2 | .
ASTLGVGNTEAF | TRBV19 | .
ASLGTYRAGGYYGYT | TRBV19 | .
ASSPAGEKNNEQF | TRBV5-1 | TRBD2
ASSPGTSGIVY | TRBV9 | TRBD2
ASSPTSGRRTGELF | TRBV18 | TRBD2
ATSTSGTSL | TRBV15 | .